One sample yielded the 21 T cell receptor beta chains listed below, sequenced in a study of blood T cell repertoires in COVID-19. Generated by immunoSEQ multiplex PCR, the TCRdb table keeps only in-frame clones and is missing some. The sample has around 310,000 clones, roughly nine tenths seen once. Sequenced input: PBMCs or T cells enriched from blood (not recorded which). These receptors all stem from a woman aged 25 to 39 who had recovered from COVID-19.

This chain uses TRBV7-9 with TRBJ2-3, with a possible D match to TRBD2 (6 bases). Germline values: CDR1 SEHNR, CDR2 FQNEAQ (reference sequence). The CDR3 spans 15 residues. Trimming took off 5 bases at V and 5 bases at J, with 17 bases between the two ends. Written as DNA, the CDR3 is TGTGCCAGCAGCACCCGTCGTGGGCGGGAAGATACGCAGTATTTT. Translation gives CASSTRRGREDTQYF.

The chain carries TRBV7-2 and TRBJ2-5; D gene ambiguous. V was shortened by 6 bases and J by 4 bases, with 9 bases between the two germline ends. CDR3 size: 12 residues. Germline V gene data show CDR1 as SGHTA and CDR2 as FQGNSA. The CDR3, as DNA: TGTGCCAGCAGGTCGCAGGCAGAGACCCAGTACTTC. Its protein product is CASRSQAETQYF.

This chain uses TRBV27 with TRBJ2-7; 8 bases are shared with TRBD1. The V gene end was trimmed by 5 bases and the J gene end by 4 bases; junction bases not matched to a gene: 10. The CDR3 is 15 amino acids. In germline, CDR1 is MNHEY, CDR2 SMNVEV (reference sequence). The CDR3 region has the DNA TGTGCCAGCAGTCGATCGGGACAGGCTGGGTACGAGCAGTACTTC. Its translation is CASSRSGQAGYEQYF.

The chain employs TRBV24-1 and TRBJ2-5; maybe TRBD1 (5 bases). Germline lookup yields CDR1 KGHDR and CDR2 SFDVKD. V was cut by 1 base and J by 5 bases, with 13 bases left in between. This CDR3 spans 15 amino acids. The CDR3, as DNA: TGTGCCACCAGTGATTTTTCAGGGCTTCATGAGACCCAGTACTTC. It is translated as CATSDFSGLHETQYF.

DNA of the CDR3: TGTGCCGGTACAGATCGAATTTTGTATGGCTACACCTTC. Translated: CAGTDRILYGYTF. The chain links TRBV2 to TRBJ1-2; unclear D gene. Germline V gene lookup returns CDR1 SNHLY and CDR2 FYNNEI. Trimming pared 11 bases from V and 5 bases from J, leaving 18 bases between. CDR3 length: 13 residues.

This clone showed up just once. The J gene is TRBJ1-1, the V gene TRBV6-6, with unresolved D. Germline lookup yields CDR1 MNHNY and CDR2 SVGAGI (reference sequence). The length of the CDR3 is 16 residues. V lost 8 bases, J lost 1 base, and 20 bases lay in between. The CDR3 protein is CASSEGRFMPNTEAFF. DNA for the CDR3: TGTGCCAGCTCCGAAGGGAGGTTTATGCCGAACACTGAAGCTTTCTTT.

The gene calls are TRBV6-2 or TRBV6-3 and TRBJ2-1, with D perhaps matching TRBD2 (6 bases). This CDR3 contains 16 residues. Trimming removed 5 bases from V and 10 bases from J, with 24 bases in between. The V gene's germline CDR1 is MNHEY and CDR2 SVGEGT. The CDR3, as DNA: TGTGCCAGCAGTCCCCGGGACTCCCTCTTTTCGAGAGAGCAGTTCTTC. It encodes CASSPRDSLFSREQFF.

The chain uses TRBV6-5 and TRBJ1-1, with 9 bases matching TRBD1. The CDR3 loop spans 16 amino acids. V gave up 0 bases and J gave up 4 bases; unmatched junction bases: 6. CDR1 MNHEY and CDR2 SVGAGI come from the germline V gene. The CDR3 loop is CASSYSGQGSGTEAFF. For the CDR3, the DNA is TGTGCCAGCAGTTACTCGGGACAGGGATCGGGCACTGAAGCTTTCTTT.

This sequence joins TRBV5-4 and TRBJ2-5, with 10 bases aligning to TRBD2. CDR3 length equals 16 residues. V lost 2 bases to trimming and J lost 4 bases; unmatched junction nucleotides: 8. Germline V lookup: CDR1 SGHNT, CDR2 YYREEE (reference sequence). The CDR3 sequence: CASSFELAGEGETQYF. Here the CDR3 DNA reads TGTGCCAGCAGCTTCGAGCTAGCGGGAGAGGGAGAGACCCAGTACTTC.

The chain joins TRBV10-1 to TRBJ2-7; the D gene is possibly TRBD2 (5 bases). Trimming stripped 10 bases from V and 3 bases from J, with 19 bases between. The length of the CDR3 is 14 residues. Germline V CDR1 and CDR2: WNHNN, SYGVQD (reference sequence). CDR3 loop: CATTGLDSHYEQYF. CDR3 coding DNA: TGCGCCACCACGGGGTTAGACTCTCACTACGAGCAGTACTTC.

This clone is a singleton in its sample. The chain recombines TRBV18 with TRBJ2-7, with 8 bases that match TRBD2. J lost 1 base, V lost 3 bases, and 8 bases had no gene match. The CDR3 spans 16 residues. Per the germline V gene, CDR1 is KGHSH and CDR2 is LQKENI. The CDR3 DNA reads as TGTGCCAGCTCACCCGCGACTAGCGCCATATCCTACGAGCAGTACTTC. Translating it yields CASSPATSAISYEQYF. Supplemented by reference TRBV18 and TRBJ2-7, the full variable domain reads NAGVMQNPRHLVRRRGQEARLRCSPMKGHSHVYWYRQLPEEGLKFMVYLQKENIIDESGMPKERFSAEFPKEGPSILRIQQVVRGDSAAYFCASSPATSAISYEQYFGPGTRLTVT.

This clone was detected only once. V gene TRBV5-5 combines with J gene TRBJ2-7, with 8 bases fitting TRBD1. The J segment lost 7 bases and the V segment lost 3 bases, leaving 12 bases of the junction unmatched. This CDR3 region has 15 residues. Germline V CDR1 and CDR2: SGHKS, YYEKEE (reference sequence). CDR3: CASSSPRDRYGEQYF. In DNA form, the CDR3 reads TGTGCCAGCAGCTCCCCCCGGGACAGGTACGGGGAGCAGTACTTC. Looking up the rest from reference TRBV5-5 and TRBJ2-7 gives the full variable domain: DAGVTQSPTHLIKTRGQQVTLRCSPISGHKSVSWYQQVLGQGPQFIFQYYEKEERGRGNFPDRFSARQFPNYSSELNVNALLLGDSALYLCASSSPRDRYGEQYFGPGTRLTVT.

The chain recombines TRBV12-5 with TRBJ2-3, with 7 bases matching TRBD2. The CDR3 covers 16 residues. In germline, CDR1 is LGHNT, CDR2 FRNRAP. V shed 8 bases, J shed 0 bases, and the junction held 11 bases outside the gene matches. The CDR3 region has the DNA TGTGCTAGTTCAGATGGGGGGGGTTATAGCACAGATACGCAGTATTTT. This encodes CASSDGGGYSTDTQYF.

The DNA of the CDR3 is TGTGCCAGCAAGACAGGAGTGTACCAAGAGACCCAGTACTTC. Its translation is CASKTGVYQETQYF. This chain connects TRBV2 to TRBJ2-5, with D possibly matching TRBD1 (6 bases). The CDR3 runs to 14 residues. Germline V gene data show CDR1 as SNHLY and CDR2 as FYNNEI. Between the trimmed V and J ends, which lost 7 bases and 0 bases, there was a span of 12 bases.

This clone occurred once. The V and J genes are TRBV15 and TRBJ1-4, with 7 bases identical to TRBD1. Losses at the gene ends were 6 bases for V and 7 bases for J; bases not matched to a gene: 8. Germline V lookup: CDR1 LNHNV, CDR2 YYDKDF (reference sequence). The CDR3 has 14 amino acids. CDR3 region: CATRRQGDGEKLFF. For the CDR3, the DNA is TGTGCCACCAGGAGACAGGGTGACGGTGAAAAACTGTTTTTT.

The rearrangement joins TRBV7-9 to TRBJ1-3; the D is unclear. This CDR3 comprises 15 residues. With 9 bases removed from V and 2 bases from J, the gap between germline ends came to 17 bases. Germline V CDR1 and CDR2: SEHNR, FQNEAQ (reference sequence). The CDR3 reads CARDEGSGAGNTIYF. DNA for the CDR3: TGTGCCAGAGACGAGGGATCCGGGGCTGGAAACACCATATATTTT.

This sequence joins TRBV6-5 and TRBJ1-2; 12 bases fit TRBD1. This CDR3 is built from 16 residues. The germline CDR1 and CDR2 sequences are MNHEY and SVGAGI. J gave up 7 bases and V 4 bases, and 10 bases lay outside the gene matches. Written as DNA, the CDR3 is TGTGCCAGCAGTTTCGCCGGGACAGGGGGCGTTTCTGGCTACACCTTC. Translating it yields CASSFAGTGGVSGYTF.

This clone has a single count. The J gene is TRBJ1-2, the V gene TRBV28; D not certain. Looked up from germline, CDR1 is MDHEN and CDR2 is SYDVKM. V was clipped by 6 bases and J by 4 bases, with 15 bases between them. The CDR3 is 14 residues long. The CDR3 sequence is CASRPFGLGYGYTF. For the CDR3, the DNA is TGTGCCAGCAGGCCTTTCGGGTTAGGCTATGGCTACACCTTC.

The CDR3 DNA follows: TGTGCCAGCAGTGAACAGGGGCCCATCGAGACCCAGTACTTC. This sequence encodes CASSEQGPIETQYF. J is TRBJ2-5 and V is TRBV2; possibly TRBD1 for D (6 bases). The ends were cut back, 2 bases at V and 5 bases at J, with 12 bases in the middle. Germline CDR1 and CDR2: SNHLY and FYNNEI. The CDR3 is 14 amino acids.

The chain is built from TRBV7-2 and TRBJ1-2; D call uncertain. Germline CDR1 and CDR2: SGHTA and FQGNSA. Trimming took 5 bases from V and 4 from J, leaving 23 bases between them. This CDR3 is built from 17 residues. The CDR3 loop is CASSLTISPQNTYGYTF. The CDR3 nucleotides are TGTGCCAGCAGCCTCACCATAAGTCCCCAGAATACCTATGGCTACACCTTC.

The chain carries TRBV4-1 and TRBJ2-2, with D possibly TRBD2 on 5 matching bases. This CDR3 is 16 amino acids long. Germline-derived CDR1 and CDR2 are MGHRA and YSYEKL. V was trimmed by 4 bases and J by 2 bases, leaving 14 bases between them. CDR3 DNA sequence: TGCGCCAGCAGCCCCCAAATTTCGGGAAACACCGGGGAGCTGTTTTTT. It is translated as CASSPQISGNTGELFF.